Listed below are T cell receptor beta chains from one sample, sequenced in a study of T cells after yellow fever vaccination. MiXCR was run by TCRdb on the 5' RACE reads, yielding one entry per CDR3 protein. The data show a few hundred thousand distinct CDR3 sequences, with approximately 16% seen just once and 17% held by the top ten. Sequencing used PBMCs, obtained around 5 days after the first yellow fever vaccination. These receptors all come from a man younger than 35 who received the YFV17D yellow fever vaccine. The CDR3 runs from the conserved cysteine through the conserved F or W. D genes are given only for firm matches. Clone size appears in some rows only: once, few, many, or a class for an expanded clone.

clone size: .; J gene: TRBJ2-1; V gene: TRBV19; D gene: .; CDR3 DNA: TGTGCCAGTAGTCCTTCGGACACGGGGTACTACAATGAGCAGTTCTTC; CDR3 protein: CASSPSDTGYYNEQFF
clone size: few; J gene: TRBJ1-2; V gene: TRBV12-3/TRBV12-4; D gene: .; CDR3 DNA: TGTGCCAGCGAAACAGGGTCTAACTATGGCTACACCTTC; CDR3 protein: CASETGSNYGYTF
clone size: few; J gene: TRBJ1-6; V gene: TRBV6-1; D gene: .; CDR3 DNA: TGTGCCAGCAGTGAAAGGCCGGGGAGCCCAGGCTCACCCCTCCACTTT; CDR3 protein: CASSERPGSPGSPLHF
clone size: .; J gene: TRBJ1-1; V gene: TRBV29-1; D gene: .; CDR3 DNA: TGCAGCGTTGTGGGGAGGCAGATGAACACTGAAGCTTTCTTT; CDR3 protein: CSVVGRQMNTEAFF
clone size: few; J gene: TRBJ2-5; V gene: TRBV3-1; D gene: .; CDR3 DNA: TGTGCCAGCAGCCAAGATCCGGCTCTTCAAGAGACCCAGTACTTC; CDR3 protein: CASSQDPALQETQYF
clone size: few; J gene: TRBJ2-2; V gene: TRBV6-1; D gene: TRBD2; CDR3 DNA: TGTGCCAGCAGCGTCCAGCGGGGATTGAACACCGGGGAGCTGTTTTTT; CDR3 protein: CASSVQRGLNTGELFF
clone size: .; J gene: TRBJ1-4; V gene: TRBV4-1; D gene: .; CDR3 DNA: TGCGCCAGCAGCCCGTTGGAGGGGGCTAATGAAAAACTGTTTTTT; CDR3 protein: CASSPLEGANEKLFF
clone size: .; J gene: TRBJ2-1; V gene: TRBV5-1; D gene: TRBD2; CDR3 DNA: TGCGCCAGCAGCGAAGGGGACAGCGGGGGGCCCTACAATGAGCAGTTCTTC; CDR3 protein: CASSEGDSGGPYNEQFF
clone size: many; J gene: TRBJ2-7; V gene: TRBV6-5; D gene: .; CDR3 DNA: TGTGCCAGCAGGGAGCGGCGGGGCGAGCAGTACTTC; CDR3 protein: CASRERRGEQYF
clone size: .; J gene: TRBJ1-1; V gene: TRBV20-1; D gene: TRBD1; CDR3 DNA: TGCAGTGCTCGCGGACAGGGGCGAAACACTGAAGCTTTCTTT; CDR3 protein: CSARGQGRNTEAFF
clone size: .; J gene: TRBJ1-2; V gene: TRBV7-9; D gene: .; CDR3 DNA: TGTGCCAGCAGCCTCGGGCGGACCGCCTATGGCTACACCTTC; CDR3 protein: CASSLGRTAYGYTF
clone size: .; J gene: TRBJ1-4; V gene: TRBV25-1; D gene: .; CDR3 DNA: TGTGCCAGCAGTGAACGGACGGCAACGCTAGCTAATGAAAAACTGTTTTTT; CDR3 protein: CASSERTATLANEKLFF
clone size: few; J gene: TRBJ2-1; V gene: TRBV5-1; D gene: TRBD2; CDR3 DNA: TGCGCCAGCGGTAGGACTAGCGGTGACAATGAGCAGTTCTTC; CDR3 protein: CASGRTSGDNEQFF
clone size: .; J gene: TRBJ2-3; V gene: TRBV27; D gene: TRBD1; CDR3 DNA: TGTGCCAGCAGACCGACAGGGGGGCCCGATACGCAGTATTTT; CDR3 protein: CASRPTGGPDTQYF
clone size: .; J gene: TRBJ1-2; V gene: TRBV25-1; D gene: .; CDR3 DNA: TGTGCCAGCAGTGACCACAGGGCCACCTATGGCTACACCTTC; CDR3 protein: CASSDHRATYGYTF
clone size: .; J gene: TRBJ2-1; V gene: TRBV6-2/TRBV6-3; D gene: .; CDR3 DNA: TGTGCCAGCAGTTACTCGCTTATTGAGCAGTTCTTC; CDR3 protein: CASSYSLIEQFF
clone size: .; J gene: TRBJ2-2; V gene: TRBV19; D gene: .; CDR3 DNA: TGTGCCAGTAGTCGGCCCCCTCTGTGGGCGACCTACACCGGGGAGCTGTTTTTT; CDR3 protein: CASSRPPLWATYTGELFF
clone size: once; J gene: TRBJ2-7; V gene: TRBV10-2; D gene: TRBD2; CDR3 DNA: TGCGCCAGCAGGGGAGCGGGGGGCGATCCCAACGAGCAGTACTTC; CDR3 protein: CASRGAGGDPNEQYF
clone size: .; J gene: TRBJ1-1; V gene: TRBV28; D gene: .; CDR3 DNA: TGTGCCAGCACCTACCCAGGGCCTAACACTGAAGCTTTCTTT; CDR3 protein: CASTYPGPNTEAFF
clone size: few; J gene: TRBJ1-3; V gene: TRBV27; D gene: .; CDR3 DNA: TGTGCCAGCAGCGGACGAGCGCAATTTATCTCTGGAAACACCATATATTTT; CDR3 protein: CASSGRAQFISGNTIYF
clone size: .; J gene: TRBJ2-3; V gene: TRBV3-1; D gene: .; CDR3 DNA: TGTGCCAGCAGCCAGCGGGACGGCACAGATACGCAGTATTTT; CDR3 protein: CASSQRDGTDTQYF
clone size: many; J gene: TRBJ2-1; V gene: TRBV5-1; D gene: .; CDR3 DNA: TGCGCCAGCAGCTTGAGACAGGGAGGGAATGAGCAGTTCTTC; CDR3 protein: CASSLRQGGNEQFF
clone size: once; J gene: TRBJ2-1; V gene: TRBV20-1; D gene: TRBD1; CDR3 DNA: TGCAGTGCTAGCGGGACAGGGGGGGATTTCAATGAGCAGTTCTTC; CDR3 protein: CSASGTGGDFNEQFF
clone size: many; J gene: TRBJ2-3; V gene: TRBV5-1; D gene: TRBD1; CDR3 DNA: TGCGCCAGCAGCTTGGAGGGGACAGGTACGAATACGCAGTATTTT; CDR3 protein: CASSLEGTGTNTQYF
clone size: .; J gene: TRBJ1-2; V gene: TRBV5-5; D gene: .; CDR3 DNA: TGTGCCAGCAGCTTGGATGGGGGCGCAGACTATGGCTACACCTTC; CDR3 protein: CASSLDGGADYGYTF
clone size: .; J gene: TRBJ1-2; V gene: TRBV11-2; D gene: .; CDR3 DNA: TGTGCCAGCAGCTTACCCGCCGGGCCTCGCGGTATTTGGGTGCCCCTGAATGGCTACACCTTC; CDR3 protein: CASSLPAGPRGIWVPLNGYTF
clone size: .; J gene: TRBJ2-3; V gene: TRBV18; D gene: .; CDR3 DNA: TGTGCCAGCTCACCATCTCCGGGGCGAACAGATACGCAGTATTTT; CDR3 protein: CASSPSPGRTDTQYF